Listed here is a single T cell receptor beta chain. The antigen remains undetermined. This sample is part of a study of lymphopenia after photon versus proton radiotherapy. Some clones are missing from TCRdb's copy, which holds only in-frame ones; the method was immunoSEQ multiplex PCR. The data show around 30,000 clones, with about 88% seen just once and 6% to 8.5% held by the top ten. The study, taken as a whole, reports: After the lymphocyte nadir, photon-treated repertoires showed oligoclonal expansion, especially of CD8+ Temra cells. Larger post-nadir TCR diversity loss correlated inversely with survival in deceased patients. Only patients who died were analyzed for survival; proton advantage is unproven.

Per the germline V gene, CDR1 is ENHRY and CDR2 is SYGVKD. This CDR3 is 14 amino acids long. The TCR comes from a woman between 65 and 79 years old with pancreatic cancer. Some clones in this sample may be carry-over from other donors' samples. The genes are TRBV10-3 and TRBJ2-5; D uncertain. The last part of the DNA fits TRBJ2-7 better; the J call may be wrong. The input for sequencing was peripheral blood, taken from a patient treated with proton-based radiotherapy. The CDR3 loop is CAISESDRPHEQYF. CDR3 DNA: TGTGCCATCAGTGAGTCGGATAGGCCCCACGAGCAGTACTTC.